This passage covers 15 T cell receptor beta chains from one sample sequenced in a study of blood T cell repertoires in COVID-19. The table came from immunoSEQ multiplex PCR; TCRdb's copy has only in-frame clones and leaves some out. Of a few hundred thousand clones in the sample, around 81% were seen once. The sequencing input was peripheral blood. Receptors were obtained from a woman aged 50 to 65 with active or convalescent COVID-19.

The chain uses TRBV14 and TRBJ1-3; D call uncertain. This CDR3 has 14 amino acids. Germline V gene lookup returns CDR1 SGHDN and CDR2 FVKESK. The V gene lost 1 base and the J gene lost 0 bases, with 4 bases spanning the gap. CDR3 residues: CASSQGSSGNTIYF. The DNA for the CDR3 is TGTGCCAGCAGCCAAGGCAGCTCTGGAAACACCATATATTTT.

The chain recombines TRBV9 with TRBJ2-5; 7 bases align to TRBD2. V shed 1 base, J shed 4 bases, and the junction held 7 bases outside the gene matches. The CDR3 covers 15 residues. Germline V gene sequence: CDR1 SGDLS, CDR2 YYNGEE. This CDR3 reads CASSVLGGEGETQYF. Here the CDR3 DNA reads TGTGCCAGCAGCGTATTAGGCGGGGAGGGAGAGACCCAGTACTTC.

The chain employs TRBV9 and TRBJ2-7, with 9 bases that match TRBD1. V gave up 3 bases and J gave up 3 bases; unmatched junction bases: 4. The CDR3 is made up of 14 amino acids. Germline CDR1 reads SGDLS; CDR2 reads YYNGEE. Written as DNA, the CDR3 is TGTGCCAGCAGCGAAGGGACAGGGAACTACGAGCAGTACTTC. The encoded protein is CASSEGTGNYEQYF.

V is TRBV2 and J is TRBJ1-2; no reliable D call. This CDR3 is built from 13 residues. Trimming removed 0 bases at V and 8 bases at J, with 10 bases between. Germline V CDR1 and CDR2: SNHLY, FYNNEI. The CDR3 sequence: CASSEAAWSGYTF. The CDR3 bases are TGTGCCAGCAGTGAAGCGGCATGGAGCGGCTACACCTTC.

The J gene is TRBJ2-1, the V gene TRBV4-2; 7 nucleotides match TRBD2. This CDR3 has 14 amino acids. Trimming cost V 1 base and J 10 bases; bases outside gene matches: 7. Per germline, CDR1 LGHNA and CDR2 YNFKEQ. In DNA form, the CDR3 reads TGTGCCAGCAGCCAAGCGGGAGGTTCCGGGGAGCAGTTCTTC. It yields the protein CASSQAGGSGEQFF.

This rearrangement joins TRBV3-1 (or the pseudogene TRBV3-2) to TRBJ1-4, with D tentatively TRBD1 (5 bases). Germline V gene sequence: CDR1 LGHDT, CDR2 YNNKEL (reference sequence). The CDR3 is 15 amino acids. Trimming removed 3 bases from V and 9 bases from J, with 17 bases in between. This CDR3 reads CASSQLIRGRKKLFF. The CDR3 DNA sequence: TGTGCCAGCAGCCAGCTGATTAGGGGAAGGAAAAAACTGTTTTTT.

The chain has TRBV28 and TRBJ1-6, with D tentatively TRBD1 (6 bases). CDR3 length: 17 residues. Trimming took off 2 bases at V and 4 bases at J, with 15 bases between the two ends. CDR1 and CDR2 from the germline V gene are MDHEN and SYDVKM. CDR3 loop: CASSLPRQATYNSPLHF. Written as DNA, the CDR3 is TGTGCCAGCAGTTTACCCCGACAGGCAACATATAATTCACCCCTCCACTTT.

This chain joins TRBV6-1 and TRBJ2-7, with a weak D call TRBD1 (6 bases). From germline, CDR1 is MNHNS and CDR2 SASEGT. The V gene lost 1 base and the J gene lost 12 bases, with 10 bases spanning the gap. The CDR3 is made up of 11 amino acids. The CDR3 region is CASSEVQGLYF. The CDR3, as DNA: TGTGCCAGCAGTGAAGTCCAGGGGCTGTACTTC.

This clone was picked up one time. The chain uses TRBV7-6 and TRBJ2-1; 11 positions agree with TRBD2. The CDR3 extends over 20 amino acids. V trimming: 5 bases; J trimming: 0 bases; junction bases outside the gene matches: 15. The germline CDR1 and CDR2 sequences are SGHVS and FNYEAQ. CDR3 loop: CASSPTKLAGAQISYNEQFF. CDR3 DNA sequence: TGTGCCAGCAGCCCGACCAAACTAGCGGGAGCTCAAATCTCCTACAATGAGCAGTTCTTC. The full variable domain, in which reference TRBV7-6 and TRBJ2-1 provide the parts outside the CDR3, is GAGVSQSPRYKVTKRGQDVALRCDPISGHVSLYWYRQALGQGPEFLTYFNYEAQQDKSGLPNDRFSAERPEGSISTLTIQRTEQRDSAMYRCASSPTKLAGAQISYNEQFFGPGTRLTVL.

This chain links TRBV7-8 with TRBJ2-1, with TRBD2 identical over 7 bases. The CDR3 extends over 16 amino acids. Germline CDR1 and CDR2: SGHVS and FQNEAQ. The trim removed 0 bases at V and 7 bases at J, leaving 9 bases unmatched. CDR3 amino acids: CASSLARAGFTNEQFF. CDR3 sequence (DNA): TGTGCCAGCAGCTTAGCGCGAGCGGGATTTACTAATGAGCAGTTCTTC.

This sequence joins TRBV19 and TRBJ2-7; maybe TRBD1 (6 bases). From germline, CDR1 is LNHDA and CDR2 SQIVND (reference sequence). The germline V and J ends were trimmed by 5 bases and 0 bases, with 8 bases remaining between them. This CDR3 contains 13 residues. CDR3 DNA: TGTGCCAGTAGTGTGGACAGCTCCTACGAGCAGTACTTC. This gives the protein CASSVDSSYEQYF.

The gene calls are TRBV2 and TRBJ1-2; no clear D gene. V gave up 2 bases and J gave up 3 bases, with 10 bases separating them. CDR1 is SNHLY, CDR2 FYNNEI, per germline. CDR3 length: 14 amino acids. CDR3 sequence: CASSEYGRDYGYTF. CDR3 nucleotide sequence: TGTGCCAGCAGTGAATACGGGAGGGACTATGGCTACACCTTC.

The V call is TRBV29-1, the J call TRBJ2-7; the match to TRBD1 covers 8 bases. This CDR3 region has 14 residues. CDR1 is SQVTM and CDR2 is ANQGSEA in the germline V gene. V shed 6 bases and J 3 bases; nucleotides not matched to a gene: 10. CDR3 sequence (DNA): TGCAGCGTCGACCCAGGACAGGGTAACTACGAGCAGTACTTC. It translates to CSVDPGQGNYEQYF.

At least ten counts were recorded for this clone. J is TRBJ1-5 and V is TRBV30; TRBD1 is a possible D gene (6 bases). The length of the CDR3 is 13 residues. Deletions cut 4 bases from V and 5 bases from J, with 12 bases between. Germline V gene sequence: CDR1 GTSNPN, CDR2 SVGIG (reference sequence). The CDR3 DNA sequence: TGTGCCTGGAAGGCGGGGGGCGATCAGCCCCAGCATTTT. Translating it yields CAWKAGGDQPQHF.

At least ten counts were recorded for this clone. The chain links TRBV7-6 to TRBJ2-3; no clear D. The V gene lost 3 bases and the J gene lost 2 bases, with 12 bases spanning the gap. Germline V gene sequence: CDR1 SGHVS, CDR2 FNYEAQ. The CDR3 is 15 residues long. Here the CDR3 reads CASSLMGMDTDTQYF. CDR3 coding DNA: TGTGCCAGCAGCTTGATGGGCATGGACACAGATACGCAGTATTTT.